This T cell receptor beta chain was observed in a study of cytomegalovirus exposure and HLA in healthy donors. For the study at large: The 110 or so validation repertoires used the same platform as the roughly 670 first-cohort repertoires, a later analysis reported.

Generated by immunoSEQ multiplex PCR, the TCRdb table keeps only in-frame clones and is missing some. The data show approximately 110,000 clones, with 94% seen just once and under 1.5% held by the top ten. General study points: Specificity for CMV antigens was confirmed in vitro for three of the CMV-associated chains. Among TCR sequences, most were rare, though some public TCRs appeared in many donors.

In germline, CDR1 is SGDLS, CDR2 YYNGEE. The CDR3 covers 14 residues. Trimming removed 2 bases from V and 7 bases from J; junction bases left unmatched: 5. To note about this clone: Its target is unknown.

Sequencing was performed on PBMCs. The TCR sequence derives from a woman in her late teens or twenties in good health and CMV-seronegative. This rearrangement joins TRBV9 to TRBJ2-1; TRBD2 matches at 8 bases. Written as DNA, the CDR3 is TGTGCCAGCAGCGTCACCCTAGCGGGTAATGAGCAGTTCTTC. This gives the protein CASSVTLAGNEQFF.